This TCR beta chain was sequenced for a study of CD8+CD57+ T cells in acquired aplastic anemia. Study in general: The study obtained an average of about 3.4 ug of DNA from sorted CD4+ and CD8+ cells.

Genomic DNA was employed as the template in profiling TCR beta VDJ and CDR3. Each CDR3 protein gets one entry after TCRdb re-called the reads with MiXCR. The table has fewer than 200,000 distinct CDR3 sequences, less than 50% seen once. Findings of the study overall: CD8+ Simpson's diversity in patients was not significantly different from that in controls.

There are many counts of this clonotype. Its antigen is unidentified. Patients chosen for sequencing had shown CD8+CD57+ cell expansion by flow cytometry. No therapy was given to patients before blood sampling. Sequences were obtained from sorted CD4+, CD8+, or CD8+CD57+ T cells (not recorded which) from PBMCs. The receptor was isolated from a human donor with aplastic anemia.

CDR3 DNA sequence: TGTGCCAGCAGATCCGGGGAGGGTTATGGCTACACCTTC. Its protein product is CASRSGEGYGYTF. J is TRBJ1-2 and V is TRBV12-3 or TRBV12-4; D not certain. The V end lost 6 bases, the J end lost 5 bases, and 13 bases lay between the germline ends. The length of the CDR3 is 13 residues.